A selection of T cell receptor beta chains follows, all from one sample in a study of cytomegalovirus exposure and HLA in healthy donors. Profiled with immunoSEQ multiplex PCR; TCRdb holds only in-frame clones, not every one. The data contain about 220,000 clones, 70% to 80% of them seen just once; the ten biggest clones take up 1.5% to 2%. Source material: PBMCs. The receptors here all came from a woman in her thirties in good health and CMV-seronegative. Both conserved end residues are part of each CDR3. Fields, in order: V gene, clone size, J gene, D gene, CDR3 protein, CDR3 DNA. D genes are given only for firm matches. Some rows have no size entry. The others give once, few or many, or a class for an expanded clone.

v_call: TRBV18
clone_size: .
j_call: TRBJ2-5
d_call: TRBD2
cdr3_aa: CASSPQRSTSGQETQYF
cdr3_nt: TGTGCCAGCTCACCACAGCGATCGACTAGCGGCCAAGAGACCCAGTACTTC

v_call: TRBV6-1
clone_size: .
j_call: TRBJ2-2
d_call: TRBD2
cdr3_aa: CASSFPGLASGELFF
cdr3_nt: TGTGCCAGCAGTTTCCCGGGACTAGCATCCGGGGAGCTGTTTTTT

v_call: TRBV7-6
clone_size: once
j_call: TRBJ1-5
d_call: .
cdr3_aa: CASSLDGQGNQPQHF
cdr3_nt: TGTGCCAGCAGCTTAGATGGGCAGGGGAATCAGCCCCAGCATTTT

v_call: TRBV2
clone_size: .
j_call: TRBJ2-7
d_call: .
cdr3_aa: CASSEETAYEQYF
cdr3_nt: TGTGCCAGCAGTGAAGAGACAGCCTACGAGCAGTACTTC

v_call: TRBV5-1
clone_size: .
j_call: TRBJ2-3
d_call: TRBD2
cdr3_aa: CASTELAGRTDTQYF
cdr3_nt: TGCGCCAGCACCGAATTAGCGGGCCGCACAGATACGCAGTATTTT

v_call: TRBV10-1
clone_size: once
j_call: TRBJ2-3
d_call: .
cdr3_aa: CASSPGQRRTDTQYF
cdr3_nt: TGCGCCAGCAGTCCCGGACAGAGACGCACAGATACGCAGTATTTT

v_call: TRBV29-1
clone_size: .
j_call: TRBJ2-7
d_call: TRBD1
cdr3_aa: CSVRQGSSYEQYF
cdr3_nt: TGCAGCGTTCGACAGGGGAGCTCCTACGAGCAGTACTTC

v_call: TRBV7-7
clone_size: .
j_call: TRBJ2-1
d_call: TRBD2
cdr3_aa: CASSIGLAGRNEQFF
cdr3_nt: TGTGCTAGCAGCATAGGACTAGCCGGGCGTAATGAGCAGTTCTTC

v_call: TRBV5-4
clone_size: few
j_call: TRBJ1-1
d_call: .
cdr3_aa: CASSLDPTSLAFF
cdr3_nt: TGTGCCAGCAGCTTAGATCCGACTTCGTTAGCTTTCTTT

v_call: TRBV6-6
clone_size: few
j_call: TRBJ1-4
d_call: TRBD1
cdr3_aa: CASRIQGGEKLFF
cdr3_nt: TGTGCCAGCAGGATACAGGGGGGCGAAAAACTGTTTTTT

v_call: TRBV7-9
clone_size: once
j_call: TRBJ1-1
d_call: .
cdr3_aa: CSSSLQGYTEAFF
cdr3_nt: TGTTCCAGCAGCCTACAGGGTTACACTGAAGCTTTCTTT

v_call: TRBV7-8
clone_size: few
j_call: TRBJ1-1
d_call: TRBD1
cdr3_aa: CASSPAGTGRSEAFF
cdr3_nt: TGTGCCAGCAGCCCTGCCGGGACAGGCCGGTCGGAAGCTTTCTTT